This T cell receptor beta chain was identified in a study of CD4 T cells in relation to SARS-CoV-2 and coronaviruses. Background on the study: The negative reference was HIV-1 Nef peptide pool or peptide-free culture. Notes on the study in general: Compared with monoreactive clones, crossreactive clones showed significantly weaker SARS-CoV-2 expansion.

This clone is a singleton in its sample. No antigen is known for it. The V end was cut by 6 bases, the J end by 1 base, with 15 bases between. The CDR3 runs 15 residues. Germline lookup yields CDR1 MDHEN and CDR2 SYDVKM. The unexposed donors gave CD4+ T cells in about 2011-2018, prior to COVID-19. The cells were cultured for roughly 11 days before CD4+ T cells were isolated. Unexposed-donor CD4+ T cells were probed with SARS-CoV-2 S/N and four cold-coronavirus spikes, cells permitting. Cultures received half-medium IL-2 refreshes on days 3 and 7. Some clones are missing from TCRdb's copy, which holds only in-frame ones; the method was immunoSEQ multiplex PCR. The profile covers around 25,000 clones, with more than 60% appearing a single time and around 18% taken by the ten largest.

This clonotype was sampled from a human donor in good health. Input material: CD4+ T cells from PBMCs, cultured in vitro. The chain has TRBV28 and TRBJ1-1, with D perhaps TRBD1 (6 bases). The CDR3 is CASSPPGHTNTEAFF. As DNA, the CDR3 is TGTGCCAGCAGCCCCCCGGGACATACGAACACTGAAGCTTTCTTT.